Shown below are 18 T cell receptor beta chains from a single sample sequenced in a study of T cell responses to AZD1222 COVID-19 vaccine. Method: immunoSEQ multiplex PCR; TCRdb's copy keeps in-frame clones and lacks some. This table holds 150,000 to 200,000 clones, 90% to 95% found once. The material was peripheral blood, obtained 28 days after the second AZD1222 dose. The receptors were gathered from an adult who received the AZD1222 COVID-19 vaccine.

This clone occurred once. The chain is built from TRBV5-1 and TRBJ1-4; D may be TRBD1 (6 bases). This CDR3 has 18 amino acids. Deletions cut 2 bases from V and 3 bases from J, with 20 bases between. Germline values: CDR1 SGHRS, CDR2 YFSETQ. This CDR3 is CASSLKPGQGFANEKLFF. The CDR3 coding sequence is TGCGCCAGCAGCTTAAAACCGGGACAAGGCTTCGCTAATGAAAAACTGTTTTTT.

The chain is built from TRBV5-1 and TRBJ2-5; D may be TRBD1 (8 bases). The CDR3 totals 14 residues. Trimming left V 4 bases short and J 5 bases short, with 15 bases between. Germline V lookup: CDR1 SGHRS, CDR2 YFSETQ. This CDR3 is CASSMDREGETQYF. CDR3 DNA: TGCGCCAGCAGCATGGACAGGGAGGGGGAGACCCAGTACTTC.

This sequence joins TRBV30 and TRBJ2-3, with a tentative D call TRBD2 (5 bases). The length of the CDR3 is 13 residues. Trimming cost V 4 bases and J 8 bases, with 16 bases left between them. Germline CDR1 is GTSNPN and CDR2 is SVGIG (reference sequence). CDR3 nucleotides: TGTGCCTGGAAGAACCCGGCCGGAGGTACGCAGTATTTT. Translated: CAWKNPAGGTQYF.

The J gene is TRBJ1-2, the V gene TRBV9; possibly TRBD1 for D (5 bases). Between the trimmed V and J ends, which lost 0 bases and 9 bases, there was a span of 9 bases. The germline CDR1 and CDR2 sequences are SGDLS and YYNGEE. The CDR3 sequence is 12 residues long. The CDR3 region is CASSVAGGSYTF. The CDR3 DNA follows: TGTGCCAGCAGCGTAGCTGGGGGTAGCTACACCTTC.

Comments on this clone: The sample carries other DNA sequences with the same CDR3. The chain couples TRBV19 to TRBJ1-5; TRBD1 agrees at 10 bases. The ends lost 6 bases at V and 2 bases at J; junction bases unmatched: 1. The germline V gene has CDR1 LNHDA and CDR2 SQIVND (reference sequence). CDR3 length equals 14 residues. The CDR3 DNA follows: TGTGCCAGTAGCGGGACAGGGGGCAATCAGCCCCAGCATTTT. This translates into CASSGTGGNQPQHF. Drawing the rest from reference TRBV19 and TRBJ1-5, the complete variable domain is DGGITQSPKYLFRKEGQNVTLSCEQNLNHDAMYWYRQDPGQGLRLIYYSQIVNDFQKGDIAEGYSVSREKKESFPLTVTSAQKNPTAFYLCASSGTGGNQPQHFGDGTRLSIL.

CDR3 DNA sequence: TGTGCCAGCAGCAACACAGATACGCAGTATTTT. Amino acids: CASSNTDTQYF. This chain connects TRBV5-4 to TRBJ2-3; D is unclear. The CDR3 spans 11 residues. V gave up 4 bases and J gave up 2 bases, with 2 bases separating them. Germline CDR1 is SGHNT and CDR2 is YYREEE (reference sequence).

The V call is TRBV11-3, the J call TRBJ2-1; 8 bases are a match to TRBD1. Germline assignment: CDR1 SGHNT and CDR2 YENEEA. The V segment lost 4 bases and the J segment 4 bases; nucleotides outside the gene matches: 3. This CDR3 is 14 amino acids long. The CDR3, as DNA: TGTGCCAGCAGCTCGGGACAGGTATACAATGAGCAGTTCTTC. As protein: CASSSGQVYNEQFF.

This clone was seen at least ten times. The rearrangement links TRBV7-9 to TRBJ2-7; no definite D call. CDR1 is SEHNR, CDR2 FQNEAQ, per germline (reference sequence). The CDR3 consists of 12 residues. Trimming removed 5 bases from V and 2 bases from J, with 7 bases in between. CDR3 DNA: TGTGCCAGCAGCCTAATGGCCTACGAGCAGTACTTC. Translating it yields CASSLMAYEQYF.

The CDR3 region is CASSAGGLTEAFF. In nucleotides, the CDR3 is TGTGCCAGCAGCGCAGGGGGGCTCACTGAAGCTTTCTTT. J is TRBJ1-1 and V is TRBV7-7; 7 bases agree with TRBD1. V was pared by 5 bases and J by 4 bases, with 4 bases of the junction left unmatched. The CDR3 covers 13 residues. Germline values: CDR1 SSHAT, CDR2 FNYEAQ (reference sequence).

This clone was detected once. V and J are TRBV5-1 and TRBJ1-2, with a weak D call TRBD1 (6 bases). Per the germline V gene, CDR1 is SGHRS and CDR2 is YFSETQ. Deletions cut 4 bases from V and 5 bases from J, with 12 bases between. The CDR3 loop spans 13 amino acids. The CDR3 region is CASSPAQGYGYTF. The CDR3 bases are TGCGCCAGCAGCCCCGCCCAGGGGTATGGCTACACCTTC.

The chain uses TRBV18 and TRBJ2-4, with TRBD1 as a possible D gene (6 bases). The germline V gene has CDR1 KGHSH and CDR2 LQKENI. V was clipped by 1 base and J by 6 bases, with 19 bases between them. This CDR3 is 17 amino acids long. CDR3 sequence reads: CASSPQRLGRGPNIQYF. The DNA for the CDR3 is TGTGCCAGCTCACCACAACGCCTCGGCAGGGGCCCAAACATTCAGTACTTC. Together with reference TRBV18 and TRBJ2-4, the CDR3 gives the full variable domain: NAGVMQNPRHLVRRRGQEARLRCSPMKGHSHVYWYRQLPEEGLKFMVYLQKENIIDESGMPKERFSAEFPKEGPSILRIQQVVRGDSAAYFCASSPQRLGRGPNIQYFGAGTRLSVL.

The rearrangement links TRBV7-8 to TRBJ1-2; D remains unclear. V gave up 3 bases and J gave up 4 bases, with 9 bases separating them. This CDR3 is built from 13 residues. The V gene's germline CDR1 is SGHVS and CDR2 FQNEAQ. For the CDR3, the DNA is TGTGCCAGCAGCTTGGCGGAAACCTATGGCTACACCTTC. This sequence encodes CASSLAETYGYTF. The whole variable domain, remainder taken from reference TRBV7-8 and TRBJ1-2, is GAGVSQSPRYKVAKRGQDVALRCDPISGHVSLFWYQQALGQGPEFLTYFQNEAQLDKSGLPSDRFFAERPEGSVSTLKIQRTQQEDSAVYLCASSLAETYGYTFGSGTRLTVV.

V is TRBV9 and J is TRBJ1-3; D not certain. V gave up 3 bases and J gave up 0 bases, with 10 bases separating them. This CDR3 contains 15 residues. The V gene's germline CDR1 is SGDLS and CDR2 YYNGEE. The CDR3 sequence: CASSAGSGSGNTIYF. CDR3 bases: TGTGCCAGCAGCGCCGGGTCAGGCTCTGGAAACACCATATATTTT.

The rearrangement uses TRBV23-1 and TRBJ1-6, with TRBD1 as a possible D gene (5 bases). TRBV23-1 carries the ORF label, with uncertain function. CDR3 size: 18 residues. V lost 8 bases, J lost 9 bases, and 29 bases lay in between. CDR3 protein: CASPPRARATSLLSPLHF. DNA of the CDR3: TGCGCCAGCCCCCCCAGGGCCCGAGCTACCTCGCTGCTTTCACCCCTCCACTTT.

This sequence joins TRBV3-1 (or the pseudogene TRBV3-2) and TRBJ2-3; D ambiguous. The ends were cut back, 0 bases at V and 0 bases at J, with 16 bases in the middle. CDR3 length equals 18 residues. CDR1 LGHDT and CDR2 YNNKEL come from the germline V gene (reference sequence). The CDR3 protein is CASSQEIPGGRSTDTQYF. The CDR3 nucleotides are TGTGCCAGCAGCCAAGAGATCCCAGGCGGCAGAAGCACAGATACGCAGTATTTT.

The rearrangement uses TRBV6-5 and TRBJ1-3; D is undetermined. The germline V gene has CDR1 MNHEY and CDR2 SVGAGI. V was clipped by 2 bases and J by 1 base, with 6 bases between them. CDR3 size: 14 residues. The CDR3 DNA is TGTGCCAGCAGTTACACAGCTTCTGGAAACACCATATATTTT. Translated: CASSYTASGNTIYF.

The V and J genes are TRBV29-1 and TRBJ2-2; D not certain. CDR1 is SQVTM, CDR2 ANQGSEA, per germline. CDR3 length equals 15 residues. V lost 3 bases and J lost 2, with 13 bases in between. CDR3 nucleotide sequence: TGCAGCGTTGATGTTCACCCGAGCAACACCGGGGAGCTGTTTTTT. This encodes CSVDVHPSNTGELFF.

This chain connects TRBV6-6 to TRBJ1-1, with 8 positions matching TRBD1. Germline CDR1 reads MNHNY; CDR2 reads SVGAGI (reference sequence). Trimming took 5 bases from V and 0 from J; bases not matched to a gene: 5. There are 15 residues in the CDR3. The CDR3 region is CASSRYRGMNTEAFF. The DNA of the CDR3 is TGTGCCAGCAGTAGATACAGGGGGATGAACACTGAAGCTTTCTTT.